These T cell receptor beta chains were read from a single sample in a study of shared clonotypes between healthy human individuals. Profiled with immunoSEQ multiplex PCR; TCRdb holds only in-frame clones, not every one. The repertoire includes some 2.4 million clones, 80% to 95% of them detected once, and about 0.39% sits in the top ten. Sequencing was performed on naive CD4+ T cells from PBMCs. These receptors all come from a man between 18 and 35 years old in good health. Some clones in this sample may be carry-over from other donors' samples. Both conserved end residues are part of each CDR3. A D gene is named only where the DNA matches it firmly. The size entry is marked missing in some rows and otherwise reads once, few, many or a size class.

TGCAGCGTACTCGTGCGGGACAGGGGGCGTCCCCTTTTTAATGAGCAGTTCTTC CSVLVRDRGRPLFNEQFF TRBV29-1 TRBD1 TRBJ2-1 -
TGCGCCAGCAGTCTCCACGGGACTAACACAGATACGCAGTATTTT CASSLHGTNTDTQYF TRBV10-2 TRBD2 TRBJ2-3 once
TGTGCCAGCAGCGAGAATCTGAACACTGAAGCTTTCTTT CASSENLNTEAFF TRBV21-1 - TRBJ1-1 -
TGTGCCAGTAGTATAGAACAGGGGGGCCCGGGTCAGCCCCAGCATTTT CASSIEQGGPGQPQHF TRBV19 TRBD1 TRBJ1-5 -
TGTGCCAGCAGGGAGGGGACTAGCTCCGATACGCAGTATTTT CASREGTSSDTQYF TRBV5-4 TRBD2 TRBJ2-3 -
TGTGCCAGTAGTATGAGCAGGGGCGGTCAGCCCCAGCATTTT CASSMSRGGQPQHF TRBV19 - TRBJ1-5 -
TGCGCCAGCAGCTTAGGACAGGTTTCTTCCTACTATGGCTACACCTTC CASSLGQVSSYYGYTF TRBV5-1 TRBD1 TRBJ1-2 -
TGCGCCAGCAGCCAAGGAGCCGGGATTCAAGAGACCCAGTACTTC CASSQGAGIQETQYF TRBV4-1 - TRBJ2-5 -
TGCGCCAGCAGCCCGGCCCATTCGGGACTAGCGAGCACAGATACGCAGTATTTT CASSPAHSGLASTDTQYF TRBV5-1 TRBD2 TRBJ2-3 -
TGCGCCAGCAGCTTCGCCGGGACAGCCTCGAACACCGGGGAGCTGTTTTTT CASSFAGTASNTGELFF TRBV5-1 TRBD1 TRBJ2-2 -
TGTGCCAGCAGCTTAGCGCGGGGGACAGGGACCTACAATGAGCAGTTCTTC CASSLARGTGTYNEQFF TRBV7-7 TRBD1 TRBJ2-1 -
TGTGCCAGCAGTCCCTACTCGACAGTAACTGGGGCCAACGTCCTGACTTTC CASSPYSTVTGANVLTF TRBV27 - TRBJ2-6 -
TGTGCCATCAGGGGAGCGGGAGTCGTCGGGGAGCTGTTTTTT CAIRGAGVVGELFF TRBV28 TRBD2 TRBJ2-2 -
TGTGCCAGCAGCTCACTAGCGGTTCAAGAGACCCAGTACTTC CASSSLAVQETQYF TRBV7-2 TRBD2 TRBJ2-5 -